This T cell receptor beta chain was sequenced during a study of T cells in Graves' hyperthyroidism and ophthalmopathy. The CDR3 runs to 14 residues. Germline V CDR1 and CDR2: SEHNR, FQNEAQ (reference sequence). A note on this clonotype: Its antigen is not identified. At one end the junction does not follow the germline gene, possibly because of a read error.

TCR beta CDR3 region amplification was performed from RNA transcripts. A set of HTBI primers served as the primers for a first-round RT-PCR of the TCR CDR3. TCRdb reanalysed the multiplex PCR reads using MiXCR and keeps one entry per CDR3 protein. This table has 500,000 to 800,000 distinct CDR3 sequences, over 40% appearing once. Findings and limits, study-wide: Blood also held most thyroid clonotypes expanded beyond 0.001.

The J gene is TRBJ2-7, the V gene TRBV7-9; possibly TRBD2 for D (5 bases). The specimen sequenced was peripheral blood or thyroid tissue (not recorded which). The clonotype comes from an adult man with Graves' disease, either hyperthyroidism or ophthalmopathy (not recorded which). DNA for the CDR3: TGCGCCAGCAGCCAAGTTACGGGGTACTACGAGCAGTACTTC. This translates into CASSQVTGYYEQYF.